The 3 T cell receptor beta chains given below trace back to one sample, sequenced in a study of beta chain features in type 1 diabetes. What was sequenced were expressed TCRB transcripts, since all of the isolated RNA had been reverse transcribed. Clones were read by immunoSEQ multiplex PCR, and TCRdb kept only the in-frame ones, dropping some. Of around 40,000 clones listed, roughly 70% are singletons. Their target antigens are unknown. Notes on the study in general: When Type 1 diabetes patients were examined, their TCRB CDR3s proved moderately but significantly shorter in all four CD4+ subsets.

Sequenced input: Tregs from blood. These receptors were taken from a man aged 30 to 45 with type 1 diabetes. Some clones in this sample may be carry-over from other donors' samples.

This clone was detected only once. The CDR3 sequence: CASSLSRVYGYTF. In nucleotides, the CDR3 is TGTGCCAGCAGCTTGAGCAGGGTCTATGGCTACACCTTC. The chain joins TRBV5-6 to TRBJ1-2, with D perhaps TRBD1 (5 bases). The germline gives CDR1 SGHDT, CDR2 YYEEEE. The CDR3 extends over 13 amino acids. Trimming left V 1 base short and J 4 bases short, with 8 bases between.

V is TRBV5-1 and J is TRBJ2-5, with 8 bases lining up with TRBD1. Germline V lookup: CDR1 SGHRS, CDR2 YFSETQ. J lost 5 bases, V lost 4 bases, and 4 bases had no gene match. This CDR3 contains 13 residues. The CDR3 loop is CASSLDRAETQYF. CDR3 DNA: TGCGCCAGCAGCCTGGACAGGGCGGAGACCCAGTACTTC.

V usage is TRBV6-1 and J usage is TRBJ2-1; D may be TRBD1 (6 bases). The germline V gene encodes CDR1 MNHNS and CDR2 SASEGT. There are 15 residues in the CDR3. V was trimmed by 6 bases and J by 0 bases, leaving 12 bases between them. The CDR3 loop is CASRPRGLSYNEQFF. The CDR3 DNA follows: TGTGCCAGCAGGCCCAGGGGTCTCTCCTACAATGAGCAGTTCTTC.